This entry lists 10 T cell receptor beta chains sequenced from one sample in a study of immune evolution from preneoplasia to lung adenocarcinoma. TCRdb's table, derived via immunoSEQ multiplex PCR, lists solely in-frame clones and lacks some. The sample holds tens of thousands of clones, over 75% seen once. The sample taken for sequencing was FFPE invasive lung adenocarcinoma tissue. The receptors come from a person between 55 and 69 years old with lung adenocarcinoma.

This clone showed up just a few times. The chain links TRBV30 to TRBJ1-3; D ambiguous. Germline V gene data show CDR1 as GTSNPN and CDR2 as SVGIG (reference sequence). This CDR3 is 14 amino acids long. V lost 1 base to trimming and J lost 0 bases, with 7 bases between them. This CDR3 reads CAWSAISSGNTIYF. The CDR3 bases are TGTGCCTGGAGTGCTATCTCCTCTGGAAACACCATATATTTT.

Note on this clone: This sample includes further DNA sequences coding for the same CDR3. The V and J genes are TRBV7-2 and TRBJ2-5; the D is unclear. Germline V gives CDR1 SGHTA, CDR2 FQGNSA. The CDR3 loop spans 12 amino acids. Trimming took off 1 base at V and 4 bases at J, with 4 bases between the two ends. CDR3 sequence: CASSLDRETQYF. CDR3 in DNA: TGTGCCAGCAGCTTAGATAGAGAGACCCAGTACTTC.

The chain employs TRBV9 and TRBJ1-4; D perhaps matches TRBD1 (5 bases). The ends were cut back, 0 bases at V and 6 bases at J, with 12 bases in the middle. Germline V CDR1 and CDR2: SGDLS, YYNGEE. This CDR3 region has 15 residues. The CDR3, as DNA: TGTGCCAGCAGCGTAGCATCAGGGAGGGATGAAAAACTGTTTTTT. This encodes CASSVASGRDEKLFF.

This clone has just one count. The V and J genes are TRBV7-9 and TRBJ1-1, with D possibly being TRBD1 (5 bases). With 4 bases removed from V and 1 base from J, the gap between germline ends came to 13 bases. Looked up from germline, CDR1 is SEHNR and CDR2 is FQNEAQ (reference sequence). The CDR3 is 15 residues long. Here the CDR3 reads CASSWDGGWNTEAFF. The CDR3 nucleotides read TGTGCCAGCAGCTGGGACGGGGGGTGGAACACTGAAGCTTTCTTT.

CDR3 nucleotides: TGTGCCAGCAGGAACAGGGGGGTAAGGTACACCGGGGAGCTGTTTTTT. This gives the protein CASRNRGVRYTGELFF. V gene TRBV27 combines with J gene TRBJ2-2, with 8 nucleotides matching TRBD1. CDR3 size: 16 residues. The V gene end was trimmed by 6 bases and the J gene end by 3 bases; junction bases not matched to a gene: 9. The germline CDR1 and CDR2 sequences are MNHEY and SMNVEV (reference sequence).

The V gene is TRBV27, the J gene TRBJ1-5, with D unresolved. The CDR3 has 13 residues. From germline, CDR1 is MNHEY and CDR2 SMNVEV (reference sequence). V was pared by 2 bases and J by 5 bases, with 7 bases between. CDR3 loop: CASSLKVDQPQHF. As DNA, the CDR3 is TGTGCCAGCAGTTTAAAGGTGGATCAGCCCCAGCATTTT.

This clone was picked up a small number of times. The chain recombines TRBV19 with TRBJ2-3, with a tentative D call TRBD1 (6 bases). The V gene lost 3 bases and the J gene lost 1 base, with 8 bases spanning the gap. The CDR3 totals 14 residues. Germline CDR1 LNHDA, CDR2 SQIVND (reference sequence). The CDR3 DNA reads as TGTGCCAGTAGTATCGCAGGGGGCACAGATACGCAGTATTTT. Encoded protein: CASSIAGGTDTQYF.

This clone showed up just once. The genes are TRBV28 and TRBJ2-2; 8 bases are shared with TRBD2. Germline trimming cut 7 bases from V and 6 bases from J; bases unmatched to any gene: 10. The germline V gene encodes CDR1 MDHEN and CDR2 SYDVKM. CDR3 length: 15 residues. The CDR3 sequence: CASKSGRMEAGELFF. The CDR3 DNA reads TGTGCCAGCAAGAGCGGGAGAATGGAAGCCGGGGAGCTGTTTTTT.

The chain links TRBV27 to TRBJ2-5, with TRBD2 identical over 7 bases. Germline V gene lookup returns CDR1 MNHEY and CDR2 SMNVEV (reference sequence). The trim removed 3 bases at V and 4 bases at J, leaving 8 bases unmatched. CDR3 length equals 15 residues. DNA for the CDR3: TGTGCCAGCAGTTTGGGGGGGGGTTCCGGAGAGACCCAGTACTTC. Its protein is CASSLGGGSGETQYF.

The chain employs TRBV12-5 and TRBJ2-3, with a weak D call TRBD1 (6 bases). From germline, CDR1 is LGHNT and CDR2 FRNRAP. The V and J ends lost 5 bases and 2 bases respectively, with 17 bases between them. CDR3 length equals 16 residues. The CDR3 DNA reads TGTGCTAGTGGTCCACCAGGGACACCGGACACAGATACGCAGTATTTT. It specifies CASGPPGTPDTDTQYF.